The 29 T cell receptor beta chains below all came from one sample that was sequenced in a study of T cells in Graves' hyperthyroidism and ophthalmopathy. Amplification yielded TCR beta CDR3 regions, with RNA transcripts as the source. Primed by the HTBI set, a first-round RT-PCR was run on the TCR CDR3. TCRdb redid the calling of the multiplex PCR reads with MiXCR, one entry per CDR3 protein. The repertoire holds roughly 250,000 distinct CDR3 sequences, with approximately 15% as singletons. Sequenced sample: blood. Every receptor here comes from a woman aged 40-49 years with Graves' hyperthyroidism that later progressed to Graves' ophthalmopathy.

This clonotype was observed many times. This sequence joins TRBV2 and TRBJ2-1; perhaps D is TRBD1 or TRBD2 (7 bases each). Between the trimmed V and J ends, which lost 3 bases and 1 base, there was a span of 19 bases. The V gene's germline CDR1 is SNHLY and CDR2 FYNNEI. This CDR3 is 18 amino acids long. CDR3 sequence: CASSEGGGYHYSYNEQFF. The CDR3 nucleotides read TGTGCCAGCAGTGAGGGAGGGGGCTACCATTATTCCTACAATGAGCAGTTCTTC.

This clonotype was seen ten or more times. V and J are TRBV28 and TRBJ1-1; no clear D. The V and J ends lost 6 bases and 5 bases respectively, with 13 bases between them. The CDR3 runs 13 residues. Germline values: CDR1 MDHEN, CDR2 SYDVKM. CDR3: CASRHHMETEAFF. The CDR3 DNA reads as TGTGCCAGCAGACACCACATGGAGACTGAAGCTTTCTTT.

Many counts were recorded for this clonotype. The rearrangement links TRBV20-1 to TRBJ2-1; 10 bases agree with TRBD2. V lost 0 bases to trimming and J lost 7 bases; unmatched junction nucleotides: 9. From germline, CDR1 is DFQATT and CDR2 SNEGSKA (reference sequence). CDR3 length equals 16 residues. CDR3 sequence reads: CSARDPSGRARNEQFF. The CDR3 nucleotides read TGCAGTGCTAGAGATCCGAGCGGGAGGGCTAGGAATGAGCAGTTCTTC.

There are a few counts of this clonotype. V gene TRBV11-2 combines with J gene TRBJ2-7; 7 bases match TRBD2. V trimming: 1 base; J trimming: 3 bases; junction bases outside the gene matches: 6. Per germline, CDR1 SGHAT and CDR2 FQNNGV. The CDR3 has 15 amino acids. The CDR3 sequence is CASSLGGGDHYEQYF. The CDR3 DNA reads TGTGCCAGCAGCTTAGGTGGGGGGGACCACTACGAGCAGTACTTC.

This clonotype was observed at least ten times. The rearrangement uses TRBV28 and TRBJ1-1; D is ambiguous. Germline CDR1 MDHEN, CDR2 SYDVKM. V was clipped by 6 bases and J by 5 bases, with 13 bases between them. This CDR3 has 13 amino acids. The CDR3 sequence is CASRPADPTEAFF. CDR3 coding DNA: TGTGCCAGCAGGCCGGCAGATCCTACTGAAGCTTTCTTT.

This clonotype was seen many times. The genes are TRBV7-3 and TRBJ2-1, with TRBD2 matching 8 bases. The ends lost 5 bases at V and 7 bases at J; junction bases unmatched: 10. Germline V gene data show CDR1 as SGHTA and CDR2 as FQGTGA. The CDR3 consists of 15 residues. This CDR3 is CASSPSSGRGNEQFF. In DNA form, the CDR3 reads TGTGCCAGCAGCCCTAGCAGCGGGAGAGGGAATGAGCAGTTCTTC.

The J gene is TRBJ1-4, the V gene TRBV5-4; D might be TRBD1 (6 bases). The CDR3 totals 16 residues. Germline CDR1 SGHNT, CDR2 YYREEE (reference sequence). Trimming removed 5 bases from V and 8 bases from J, with 22 bases in between. For the CDR3, the DNA is TGTGCCAGCAGTTACTCCGGGACACGACCTCGGGAAAAACTGTTTTTT. Protein sequence: CASSYSGTRPREKLFF.

This clonotype was observed many times. The CDR3 reads CASADRGRGQPQHF. The CDR3 bases are TGTGCCAGCGCCGACAGGGGCCGGGGCCAGCCCCAGCATTTT. This sequence joins TRBV27 and TRBJ1-5, with 8 bases matching TRBD1. This CDR3 has 14 amino acids. The V segment lost 8 bases and the J segment 7 bases; nucleotides outside the gene matches: 10. CDR1 and CDR2 (germline): MNHEY, SMNVEV (reference sequence).

J is TRBJ1-2 and V is TRBV20-1; tentative D call: TRBD1 (6 bases). This CDR3 contains 12 residues. From germline, CDR1 is DFQATT and CDR2 SNEGSKA (reference sequence). V shed 6 bases and J shed 6 bases, with 14 bases lying between them. CDR3 loop: CSATTGFDGYTF. The CDR3 DNA reads as TGCAGTGCCACGACAGGTTTCGATGGCTACACCTTC.

This clonotype appeared many times. The rearrangement uses TRBV13 and TRBJ2-1, with 10 positions matching TRBD2. The CDR3 length is 15 residues. V was pared by 6 bases and J by 7 bases, with 9 bases of the junction left unmatched. Germline-derived CDR1 and CDR2 are PRHDT and FYEKMQ (reference sequence). CDR3 DNA sequence: TGTGCCAGCAGTCCAAGCGGGAGGGCCGGAAATGAGCAGTTCTTC. Translating gives CASSPSGRAGNEQFF.

This clonotype was counted ten times or more. The chain carries TRBV6-5 and TRBJ1-1; weak D call: TRBD1 (5 bases). V gave up 0 bases and J gave up 4 bases, with 9 bases separating them. The CDR3 totals 14 residues. CDR1 MNHEY and CDR2 SVGAGI come from the germline V gene. The CDR3 spells CASSYSGTSTEAFF. CDR3 coding DNA: TGTGCCAGCAGTTACTCAGGGACTTCCACTGAAGCTTTCTTT.

This clonotype was detected ten times or more. The rearrangement links TRBV12-3 or TRBV12-4 to TRBJ1-5; no definite D call. V lost 4 bases and J lost 6, with 16 bases in between. The CDR3 is 15 residues long. This CDR3 reads CASSSFGVISQPQHF. The CDR3 DNA follows: TGTGCCAGCAGTTCTTTCGGGGTTATCAGTCAGCCCCAGCATTTT.

Worth noting for this clonotype: Germline and junction disagree at one end, which may indicate a read error. CDR3 bases: TGTGCAAGCAGCGGGGATGTTGGTGAGAGCCAGTACTTC. Amino acid sequence: CASSGDVGESQYF. The chain combines TRBV2 with TRBJ2-5, with TRBD2 matching 7 bases. The CDR3 consists of 13 residues. Germline values: CDR1 SNHLY, CDR2 FYNNEI. The whole variable domain, filled in from reference TRBV2 and TRBJ2-5, reads EPEVTQTPSHQVTQMGQEVILRCVPISNHLYFYWYRQILGQKVEFLVSFYNNEISEKSEIFDDQFSVERPDGSNFTLKIRSTKLEDSAMYFCASSGDVGESQYFGPGTRLLVL.

In its sample, this clonotype was seen many times. The V and J genes are TRBV10-3 and TRBJ2-5, with 13 positions matching TRBD2. CDR1 is ENHRY, CDR2 SYGVKD, per germline. The V segment lost 4 bases and the J segment 1 base; nucleotides outside the gene matches: 6. There are 17 residues in the CDR3. CDR3 coding DNA: TGTGCCATCAGTGGGACTAGCGGGAGTGGGGCCCAAGAGACCCAGTACTTC. Translated, it gives CAISGTSGSGAQETQYF.

This clonotype occurred a few times. V gene TRBV4-1 combines with J gene TRBJ2-1; possibly TRBD2 for D (7 bases). This CDR3 contains 21 residues. Germline CDR1 reads MGHRA; CDR2 reads YSYEKL. With 0 bases removed from V and 1 base from J, the gap between germline ends came to 25 bases. This CDR3 is CASSQDWEKGGGLFSYNEQFF. CDR3 coding DNA: TGCGCCAGCAGCCAAGATTGGGAGAAGGGGGGAGGGCTATTTTCCTACAATGAGCAGTTCTTC.

This clonotype was detected many times. The rearrangement links TRBV3-1 to TRBJ1-1; tentative D call: TRBD1 (5 bases). Per germline, CDR1 LGHDT and CDR2 YNNKEL (reference sequence). V lost 5 bases and J lost 4, with 14 bases in between. There are 14 residues in the CDR3. The CDR3 here is CASSFGTGGTEAFF. CDR3 bases: TGTGCCAGCAGCTTCGGGACCGGGGGCACTGAAGCTTTCTTT.

Concerning this clonotype itself: One base away lies a much larger clone, so this may be a sequencing read error. Because it lacks the conserved phenylalanine or tryptophan at the end, this CDR3 is likely a read error. V gene TRBV20-1 combines with J gene TRBJ1-4, with D possibly TRBD1 on 5 matching bases. Looked up from germline, CDR1 is DFQATT and CDR2 is SNEGSKA (reference sequence). Deletions cut 0 bases from V and 2 bases from J, with 10 bases between. The CDR3 loop spans 15 amino acids. The CDR3 protein is CSARDAGRTNEKLFL. CDR3 sequence (DNA): TGCAGTGCTAGAGATGCGGGACGTACTAATGAAAAACTGTTTTTA.

This clonotype was detected ten times or more. CDR3 DNA: TGTGCCAGTAGTATTTCTACGAACACTGAAGCTTTCTTT. Protein sequence: CASSISTNTEAFF. The chain has TRBV19 and TRBJ1-1; D is undetermined. This CDR3 region has 13 residues. Germline V CDR1 and CDR2: LNHDA, SQIVND (reference sequence). V was cut by 3 bases and J by 1 base, with 6 bases left in between.

This clonotype was observed many times. The chain has TRBV28 and TRBJ1-3, with D unclear. Between the trimmed V and J ends, which lost 4 bases and 0 bases, there was a span of 25 bases. This CDR3 has 20 residues. Germline V CDR1 and CDR2: MDHEN, SYDVKM. The DNA of the CDR3 is TGTGCCAGCAGTTCGATACTGGAGGGCTACGTTAAAAACTCTGGAAACACCATATATTTT. This codes for CASSSILEGYVKNSGNTIYF.

At least ten counts were recorded for this clonotype. V and J are TRBV11-3 and TRBJ2-3; 7 nucleotides agree with TRBD2. V lost 5 bases, J lost 4 bases, and 6 bases stayed unmatched. Looked up from germline, CDR1 is SGHNT and CDR2 is YENEEA. This CDR3 is 14 amino acids long. CDR3 sequence reads: CASSGLAAPDTQYF. The CDR3, as DNA: TGTGCCAGCAGCGGGCTAGCGGCCCCAGATACGCAGTATTTT.

The chain links TRBV27 to TRBJ1-4; 8 nucleotides match TRBD1. The junction had 8 bases not matched to a gene; V was cut back by 4 bases and J by 7 bases. Germline-derived CDR1 and CDR2 are MNHEY and SMNVEV (reference sequence). CDR3 length: 15 residues. CDR3 DNA: TGTGCCAGCAGTTCGGACGGGACAGGTCTTGAAAAACTGTTTTTT. This translates into CASSSDGTGLEKLFF.

This clonotype has at least ten counts. This rearrangement joins TRBV24-1 to TRBJ2-3, with 10 bases lining up with TRBD2. Germline-derived CDR1 and CDR2 are KGHDR and SFDVKD. The CDR3 contains 19 residues. The trim removed 2 bases at V and 2 bases at J, leaving 12 bases unmatched. The CDR3 DNA reads TGTGCCACCAGTGATTCATACCACCCTAGCGGGAGTGTCACAGATACGCAGTATTTT. It specifies CATSDSYHPSGSVTDTQYF.

This chain links TRBV19 with TRBJ1-6; weak D call: TRBD1 (6 bases). The V gene lost 6 bases and the J gene lost 9 bases, with 15 bases spanning the gap. Germline CDR1 reads LNHDA; CDR2 reads SQIVND (reference sequence). This CDR3 spans 14 amino acids. The CDR3 region is CASRSWGLRSPLHF. CDR3 nucleotides: TGTGCCAGTAGGAGCTGGGGGCTGCGTTCACCCCTCCACTTT.

This clonotype was observed at least ten times. The rearrangement links TRBV2 to TRBJ2-7; D is tentatively TRBD1 or TRBD2 (5 bases each). The CDR3 is 13 amino acids. Germline V lookup: CDR1 SNHLY, CDR2 FYNNEI. V was pared by 3 bases and J by 4 bases, with 10 bases between. The DNA of the CDR3 is TGTGCCAGCAGTGAGTGGGGACGGTACGAGCAGTACTTC. Translation: CASSEWGRYEQYF.

This clonotype was counted ten times or more. J is TRBJ2-5 and V is TRBV5-6, with D possibly TRBD2 on 6 matching bases. The V and J ends lost 5 bases and 1 base respectively, with 12 bases between them. Per germline, CDR1 SGHDT and CDR2 YYEEEE. The length of the CDR3 is 14 residues. CDR3 protein: CASSLGGVQETQYF. The CDR3 bases are TGTGCCAGCAGTTTAGGCGGGGTCCAAGAGACCCAGTACTTC.

V is TRBV6-5 and J is TRBJ2-3; TRBD2 aligns across 9 bases. Trimming at V came to 2 bases and at J to 5 bases, leaving 11 bases not matched to a gene. CDR3 size: 17 residues. Germline V CDR1 and CDR2: MNHEY, SVGAGI. The CDR3 here is CASSYRASGTHGDTQYF. The CDR3 DNA is TGTGCCAGCAGTTACAGGGCTAGCGGGACCCATGGAGATACGCAGTATTTT.

This clonotype has a count of ten or more. The V call is TRBV6-1, the J call TRBJ1-3, with 8 nucleotides matching TRBD1. The V segment lost 6 bases and the J segment 4 bases; nucleotides outside the gene matches: 11. From germline, CDR1 is MNHNS and CDR2 SASEGT. The CDR3 runs to 16 residues. In nucleotides, the CDR3 is TGTGCCAGCAGACCCCCTTACACAGGGGGAGGAAACACCATATATTTT. Its protein product is CASRPPYTGGGNTIYF.

There are many counts of this clonotype. The chain couples TRBV11-2 to TRBJ2-5; D ambiguous. The germline CDR1 and CDR2 sequences are SGHAT and FQNNGV. The CDR3 extends over 14 amino acids. Trimming took off 5 bases at V and 3 bases at J, with 13 bases between the two ends. In DNA form, the CDR3 reads TGTGCCAGCAGCAGTACCTTCCTGGAAGAGACCCAGTACTTC. It is translated as CASSSTFLEETQYF.

This clonotype has only a few counts. The chain combines TRBV4-1 with TRBJ2-7, with D unresolved. The CDR3 has 15 amino acids. CDR1 is MGHRA and CDR2 is YSYEKL in the germline V gene. Trimming took 6 bases from V and 0 from J, leaving 15 bases between them. CDR3 sequence (DNA): TGCGCCAGCAGTCGCGGTGCATATAGCTCCTACGAGCAGTACTTC. Protein sequence: CASSRGAYSSYEQYF.